This T cell receptor beta chain is drawn from a study of OX40 agonist ivuxolimab in advanced cancers. The wider study: Patients undergoing dose escalation presented with hepatocellular carcinoma, melanoma, renal cell or head and neck cancer.

The study, taken as a whole, reports: CD8+ T cells were the subset that, on average, had more expanded clones than CD4+. Some nonresponders additionally presented with little normalized T-cell clonal expansion.

Here immunoSEQ multiplex PCR was the method, and the copy in TCRdb shows in-frame clones only, minus some. The repertoire holds about 120,000 clones, with roughly 95% as singletons. CDR3 size: 16 residues. V dropped 2 bases and J dropped 3; count of bases not matched to a gene: 10. Germline V lookup: CDR1 MDHEN, CDR2 SYDVKM. This clone was counted once. The antigen is not known. This sequence originates from an adult with an advanced solid tumor such as melanoma, head and neck, liver or kidney cancer. The sample was CD4+ or CD8+ T cells sorted from blood, taken in a trial of the OX40 agonist ivuxolimab. The chain uses TRBV28 and TRBJ2-7, with 7 nucleotides matching TRBD2. CDR3 amino acids: CASSLGRGSKGYEQYF. For the CDR3, the DNA is TGTGCCAGCAGTTTAGGGAGGGGTTCCAAGGGCTACGAGCAGTACTTC.